These 22 T cell receptor beta chains came from one sample sequenced in a study of cytomegalovirus exposure and HLA in healthy donors. PCR used 60 Vbeta primers and 13 Jbeta primers. TCRdb's table, derived via immunoSEQ multiplex PCR, lists solely in-frame clones and lacks some. The repertoire has 170,000 or so clones, approximately 85% of them found once; the top ten carry around 5%. The source material was PBMCs. These receptors originate from a girl between 5 and 17 years old in good health and CMV-seropositive.

This clone appeared a single time. J is TRBJ2-1 and V is TRBV18; no clear D. The CDR3 loop spans 12 amino acids. With 6 bases removed from V and 4 bases from J, the gap between germline ends came to 7 bases. Germline values: CDR1 KGHSH, CDR2 LQKENI. The DNA for the CDR3 is TGTGCCAGCTCTACGGTATACAATGAGCAGTTCTTC. Residues: CASSTVYNEQFF.

V usage is TRBV30 and J usage is TRBJ1-6; 8 bases fit TRBD1. The germline CDR1 and CDR2 sequences are GTSNPN and SVGIG (reference sequence). With V trimmed by 2 bases and J by 5 bases, 14 bases remained unmatched. This CDR3 spans 18 amino acids. CDR3 nucleotide sequence: TGTGCCTGGAGTAAGGGGACAGGTTTGTCCCTTGATAATTCACCCCTCCACTTT. Its protein product is CAWSKGTGLSLDNSPLHF.

This chain links TRBV7-2 with TRBJ2-7; TRBD1 might be the D (6 bases). The length of the CDR3 is 15 residues. Germline V gene data show CDR1 as SGHTA and CDR2 as FQGNSA. V shed 5 bases and J shed 2 bases, with 16 bases lying between them. CDR3 bases: TGTGCCAGCAGCCCAGACAGGCTTTACGCCTACGAGCAGTACTTC. Translated: CASSPDRLYAYEQYF.

The chain employs TRBV9 and TRBJ1-2, with D uncertain. The V gene lost 0 bases and the J gene lost 1 base, with 10 bases spanning the gap. CDR1 SGDLS and CDR2 YYNGEE come from the germline V gene. The CDR3 is 15 residues long. Written as DNA, the CDR3 is TGTGCCAGCAGCGTAGAAGGAGGATATAACTATGGCTACACCTTC. This encodes CASSVEGGYNYGYTF. The complete variable domain, with remaining parts taken from reference TRBV9 and TRBJ1-2, reads DSGVTQTPKHLITATGQRVTLRCSPRSGDLSVYWYQQSLDQGLQFLIQYYNGEERAKGNILERFSAQQFPDLHSELNLSSLELGDSALYFCASSVEGGYNYGYTFGSGTRLTVV.

J is TRBJ1-1 and V is TRBV10-3; TRBD1 agrees at 8 bases. The CDR3 is 15 residues long. Trimming at V came to 0 bases and at J to 4 bases, leaving 4 bases not matched to a gene. Germline V gene data show CDR1 as ENHRY and CDR2 as SYGVKD. CDR3 DNA: TGTGCCATCAGTGAGTCCCAGGGGGCGAGCACTGAAGCTTTCTTT. It is translated as CAISESQGASTEAFF.

The chain links TRBV30 to TRBJ2-1, with a tentative D call TRBD2 (6 bases). The CDR3 is 14 residues long. The germline V gene has CDR1 GTSNPN and CDR2 SVGIG (reference sequence). The V and J ends lost 3 bases and 1 base respectively, with 10 bases between them. The CDR3 DNA reads as TGTGCCTGGAGGTACGGGGGATCCTACAATGAGCAGTTCTTC. Its protein is CAWRYGGSYNEQFF.

This rearrangement joins TRBV5-1 to TRBJ1-2; D possibly corresponds to TRBD1 (6 bases). The ends were cut back, 4 bases at V and 7 bases at J, with 20 bases in the middle. This CDR3 region has 15 residues. The V gene's germline CDR1 is SGHRS and CDR2 YFSETQ. The CDR3 coding sequence is TGCGCCAGCAGCCCCGACTTAGCAGGGGCGAGTGGCTACACCTTC. It yields the protein CASSPDLAGASGYTF.

CDR3 coding DNA: TGTGCCAGTAGTACATACAGGAACACTGAAGCTTTCTTT. This gives the protein CASSTYRNTEAFF. This rearrangement joins TRBV19 to TRBJ1-1; D is undetermined. Germline V CDR1 and CDR2: LNHDA, SQIVND (reference sequence). The CDR3 totals 13 residues. V was pared by 4 bases and J by 1 base, with 7 bases between.

The V call is TRBV10-1, the J call TRBJ2-1; TRBD1 matches at 7 bases. The germline CDR1 and CDR2 sequences are WNHNN and SYGVQD (reference sequence). J gave up 5 bases and V 10 bases, and 8 bases lay outside the gene matches. This CDR3 region has 13 residues. The CDR3 loop reads CATTDRSNNEQFF. The CDR3 DNA reads TGCGCCACCACGGACAGGTCCAACAATGAGCAGTTCTTC.

The chain carries TRBV7-2 and TRBJ1-2; D gene ambiguous. The germline CDR1 and CDR2 sequences are SGHTA and FQGNSA. V lost 4 bases and J lost 2, with 8 bases in between. The CDR3 length is 13 residues. The CDR3 sequence is CASSSQLNYGYTF. DNA for the CDR3: TGTGCCAGCAGCTCACAACTAAACTATGGCTACACCTTC.

The chain uses TRBV12-2 and TRBJ1-4; no DNA check was done on the table's D call, TRBD1. TRBV12-2 corresponds to a pseudogene. The length of the CDR3 is 15 residues. The DNA for the CDR3 is TGTGCAAGTCGCTACGGGACAGGGCTTTACGAAAAACTGTTTTTT. Amino acid sequence: CASRYGTGLYEKLFF.

This clone appeared once. The chain uses TRBV5-4 and TRBJ2-3; 13 positions match TRBD2. V lost 5 bases and J lost 5; bases outside the gene matches: 11. This CDR3 has 17 amino acids. The germline gives CDR1 SGHNT, CDR2 YYREEE (reference sequence). The CDR3 here is CASRSLPRLAGGDTQYF. CDR3 coding DNA: TGTGCCAGCAGATCCCTCCCCCGACTAGCGGGGGGAGATACGCAGTATTTT.

The chain employs TRBV7-2 and TRBJ1-1, with D maybe TRBD1 (5 bases). The length of the CDR3 is 13 residues. The V and J ends lost 3 bases and 3 bases respectively, with 8 bases between them. Germline CDR1 SGHTA, CDR2 FQGNSA. This chain's CDR3 is CASSLGRHTEAFF. The CDR3 coding sequence is TGTGCCAGCAGCTTGGGGCGTCACACTGAAGCTTTCTTT. Supplemented by reference TRBV7-2 and TRBJ1-1, the full variable domain reads GAGVSQSPSNKVTEKGKDVELRCDPISGHTALYWYRQSLGQGLEFLIYFQGNSAPDKSGLPSDRFSAERTGGSVSTLTIQRTQQEDSAVYLCASSLGRHTEAFFGQGTRLTVV.

This sequence joins TRBV9 and TRBJ1-1, with 9 bases identical to TRBD1. With 3 bases clipped from V and 5 bases from J, the junction kept 2 bases outside the gene matches. This CDR3 contains 13 residues. Germline V gene sequence: CDR1 SGDLS, CDR2 YYNGEE. The CDR3 DNA reads TGTGCCAGCAGCGGGGACAGGGCAACTGAAGCTTTCTTT. Its protein product is CASSGDRATEAFF.

The chain uses TRBV6-1 and TRBJ2-1; TRBD2 matches 12 bases. The CDR3 runs to 15 residues. Germline V lookup: CDR1 MNHNS, CDR2 SASEGT. V lost 7 bases to trimming and J lost 16 bases; unmatched junction nucleotides: 17. As DNA, the CDR3 is TGTGCCAGCAAATCAAAGACTAGCGGGGGACCCAATCCCTTCTTC. Protein product: CASKSKTSGGPNPFF.

The chain couples TRBV9 to TRBJ2-1; 8 nucleotides line up with TRBD2. The germline CDR1 and CDR2 sequences are SGDLS and YYNGEE. The CDR3 runs 15 residues. The J segment lost 6 bases and the V segment lost 1 base, leaving 6 bases of the junction unmatched. The DNA for the CDR3 is TGTGCCAGCAGCGTATTTGCGGGGGGTCCCAATGAGCAGTTCTTC. Protein: CASSVFAGGPNEQFF.

The V call is TRBV6-5, the J call TRBJ1-5; 8 bases fit TRBD1. With V trimmed by 2 bases and J by 10 bases, 4 bases remained unmatched. The CDR3 is made up of 13 amino acids. Germline V gene sequence: CDR1 MNHEY, CDR2 SVGAGI. This chain's CDR3 is CASSYDRGSPQHF. In DNA, the CDR3 is TGTGCCAGCAGTTACGACAGGGGCTCCCCCCAGCATTTT.

V gene TRBV19 combines with J gene TRBJ1-1; tentatively, D is TRBD1 (5 bases). Germline-derived CDR1 and CDR2 are LNHDA and SQIVND (reference sequence). Between the trimmed V and J ends, which lost 0 bases and 4 bases, there was a span of 12 bases. This CDR3 is 15 amino acids long. The CDR3 protein is CASSIDRGLGTEAFF. CDR3 bases: TGTGCCAGTAGTATAGATCGGGGGTTAGGCACTGAAGCTTTCTTT.

The chain uses TRBV6-1 and TRBJ1-5, with 7 nucleotides matching TRBD1. CDR3 size: 16 residues. The germline V gene encodes CDR1 MNHNS and CDR2 SASEGT. The junction had 9 bases not matched to a gene; V was cut back by 3 bases and J by 4 bases. The CDR3, as DNA: TGTGCCAGCAGTGAGCTTAAAGGGACAGCAAATCAGCCCCAGCATTTT. Its translation: CASSELKGTANQPQHF.

This clone was seen only a few times. The rearrangement uses TRBV7-2 and TRBJ1-5, with D tentatively TRBD1 (6 bases). Germline V gives CDR1 SGHTA, CDR2 FQGNSA. V was shortened by 1 base and J by 7 bases, with 14 bases between the two germline ends. CDR3 length equals 15 residues. Here the CDR3 reads CASSLEVSGDQPQHF. The CDR3 bases are TGTGCCAGCAGCTTAGAAGTCTCAGGGGACCAGCCCCAGCATTTT.

The rearrangement uses TRBV4-1 and TRBJ2-5, with no clear D. Trimming took off 3 bases at V and 5 bases at J, with 13 bases between the two ends. Germline V CDR1 and CDR2: MGHRA, YSYEKL. This CDR3 comprises 14 residues. The CDR3 here is CASSHVGGIETQYF. The CDR3 nucleotides read TGCGCCAGCAGCCACGTAGGCGGAATCGAGACCCAGTACTTC.

This chain connects TRBV9 to TRBJ1-1; D uncertain. This CDR3 is built from 14 residues. Germline CDR1 is SGDLS and CDR2 is YYNGEE. V was shortened by 1 base and J by 3 bases, with 10 bases between the two germline ends. This CDR3 is CASSVRSWDTEAFF. The CDR3 DNA follows: TGTGCCAGCAGCGTAAGGAGTTGGGACACTGAAGCTTTCTTT. Combining the CDR3 with reference TRBV9 and TRBJ1-1 gives the whole variable domain DSGVTQTPKHLITATGQRVTLRCSPRSGDLSVYWYQQSLDQGLQFLIQYYNGEERAKGNILERFSAQQFPDLHSELNLSSLELGDSALYFCASSVRSWDTEAFFGQGTRLTVV.